The next 23 T cell receptor beta chains were all read from a single sample in a study of cytomegalovirus exposure and HLA in healthy donors. The PCR used 60 Vbeta and 13 Jbeta primers. Profiling relied on immunoSEQ multiplex PCR, and the TCRdb table lists in-frame clones only, not all of them. Among hundreds of thousands of clones listed, more than 65% were seen once. Sequencing input: PBMCs. These receptors came from a man between 18 and 35 years old in good health and CMV-seronegative.

This sequence joins TRBV11-2 and TRBJ2-4, with D uncertain. The V end lost 1 base, the J end lost 4 bases, and 17 bases lay between the germline ends. The germline V gene has CDR1 SGHAT and CDR2 FQNNGV. The CDR3 is 17 amino acids. The CDR3 is CASSLAVTLKDKNIQYF. The CDR3 nucleotides read TGTGCCAGCAGCTTAGCCGTGACACTCAAGGATAAAAACATTCAGTACTTC.

V gene TRBV7-9 combines with J gene TRBJ2-5, with TRBD2 matching over 9 bases. V dropped 2 bases and J dropped 4; count of bases not matched to a gene: 5. The germline V gene has CDR1 SEHNR and CDR2 FQNEAQ (reference sequence). This CDR3 is 15 amino acids long. The CDR3 is CASSLFSGSGETQYF. The CDR3 DNA is TGTGCCAGCAGCTTATTTAGCGGGAGTGGAGAGACCCAGTACTTC.

The chain couples TRBV7-2 to TRBJ2-7, with TRBD1 matching over 8 bases. Germline V gives CDR1 SGHTA, CDR2 FQGNSA. J lost 9 bases, V lost 5 bases, and 15 bases had no gene match. CDR3 length equals 15 residues. CDR3: CASSPPGQGPRGQYF. CDR3 coding DNA: TGTGCCAGCAGCCCCCCCGGACAGGGCCCCAGGGGGCAGTACTTC.

CDR3 nucleotides: TGTGCCAGCAGCAAAGAGCGCCACGAGCAGTACTTC. It encodes CASSKERHEQYF. The V and J genes are TRBV21-1 and TRBJ2-7; the table's D call, TRBD2, was not checked against the DNA. TRBV21-1 is labeled a pseudogene. There are 12 residues in the CDR3.

This clone was counted once. The chain uses TRBV6-1 and TRBJ2-7; TRBD1 matches 9 bases. Germline V gene sequence: CDR1 MNHNS, CDR2 SASEGT. V shed 6 bases, J shed 3 bases, and the junction held 0 bases outside the gene matches. The CDR3 loop spans 12 amino acids. Here the CDR3 reads CASRDRGYEQYF. The CDR3 coding sequence is TGTGCCAGCAGGGACAGGGGCTACGAGCAGTACTTC.

In this sample, this clone turned up a few times. The gene calls are TRBV30 and TRBJ1-2, with TRBD1 identical over 8 bases. Trimming cost V 5 bases and J 3 bases; bases outside gene matches: 8. This CDR3 region has 14 residues. The germline V gene has CDR1 GTSNPN and CDR2 SVGIG (reference sequence). CDR3 protein: CAWAVGQGYYGYTF. DNA of the CDR3: TGTGCCTGGGCCGTCGGACAGGGCTACTATGGCTACACCTTC.

V and J are TRBV7-3 and TRBJ1-1; TRBD1 might be the D (6 bases). The V and J ends lost 5 bases and 4 bases respectively, with 17 bases between them. The CDR3 sequence is 15 residues long. Germline V gene sequence: CDR1 SGHTA, CDR2 FQGTGA. The CDR3 is CASSPGPQGLTEAFF. The CDR3 coding sequence is TGTGCCAGCAGCCCCGGCCCCCAGGGGCTCACTGAAGCTTTCTTT.

The chain is built from TRBV27 and TRBJ1-2; 10 bases line up with TRBD1. The germline gives CDR1 MNHEY, CDR2 SMNVEV (reference sequence). V lost 0 bases to trimming and J lost 8 bases; unmatched junction nucleotides: 15. The CDR3 is 18 residues long. This CDR3 is CASSLSAPGQGFGAGYTF. CDR3 coding DNA: TGTGCCAGCAGTTTATCGGCCCCGGGACAGGGGTTCGGAGCAGGCTACACCTTC.

The genes are TRBV7-9 and TRBJ2-7, with a weak D call TRBD2 (5 bases). Germline assignment: CDR1 SEHNR and CDR2 FQNEAQ (reference sequence). The CDR3 consists of 12 residues. V lost 5 bases and J lost 4, with 9 bases in between. CDR3: CASSPGIYEQYF. DNA of the CDR3: TGTGCCAGCAGCCCCGGGATTTACGAGCAGTACTTC.

In this sample, this clone turned up a few times. The chain carries TRBV15 and TRBJ1-5, with D perhaps matching TRBD1 (6 bases). This CDR3 has 15 amino acids. Trimming shortened V by 1 base and J by 4 bases, and 11 bases separated the two germline ends. Germline V lookup: CDR1 LNHNV, CDR2 YYDKDF (reference sequence). The CDR3 nucleotides read TGTGCCACCAGCAGAGCGGGACAAGAAAATCAGCCCCAGCATTTT. Residues: CATSRAGQENQPQHF.

This chain connects TRBV11-2 to TRBJ2-6; D might be TRBD1 (5 bases). The germline V and J ends were trimmed by 1 base and 1 base, with 11 bases remaining between them. This CDR3 contains 17 residues. Germline CDR1 reads SGHAT; CDR2 reads FQNNGV. The CDR3 is CASSLGSQGSGANVLTF. DNA of the CDR3: TGTGCCAGCAGCTTAGGGAGCCAGGGTTCTGGGGCCAACGTCCTGACTTTC. The whole variable domain, remainder taken from reference TRBV11-2 and TRBJ2-6, is EAGVAQSPRYKIIEKRQSVAFWCNPISGHATLYWYQQILGQGPKLLIQFQNNGVVDDSQLPKDRFSAERLKGVDSTLKIQPAKLEDSAVYLCASSLGSQGSGANVLTFGAGSRLTVL.

The chain uses TRBV30 and TRBJ1-1; 7 positions match TRBD1. This CDR3 has 12 residues. Trimming cost V 8 bases and J 9 bases; bases outside gene matches: 12. The germline CDR1 and CDR2 sequences are GTSNPN and SVGIG (reference sequence). The CDR3 is CAATGTEYQAFF. CDR3 coding DNA: TGTGCCGCCACAGGGACAGAATATCAAGCTTTCTTT.

The count of this clone is one. The rearrangement joins TRBV5-1 to TRBJ1-3; D uncertain. This CDR3 has 14 amino acids. V was clipped by 0 bases and J by 4 bases, with 8 bases between them. Per the germline V gene, CDR1 is SGHRS and CDR2 is YFSETQ. In DNA, the CDR3 is TGCGCCAGCAGCTTGGGAACATCCGGAAACACCATATATTTT. It is translated as CASSLGTSGNTIYF.

V is TRBV29-1 and J is TRBJ2-1; 10 nucleotides match TRBD1. Germline lookup yields CDR1 SQVTM and CDR2 ANQGSEA. V shed 2 bases, J shed 1 base, and the junction held 14 bases outside the gene matches. The CDR3 is 19 amino acids. CDR3 amino acids: CSVERPQDRGRESYNEQFF. CDR3 DNA sequence: TGCAGCGTTGAAAGGCCACAAGACAGGGGGCGAGAGTCCTACAATGAGCAGTTCTTC.

This sequence joins TRBV6-6 and TRBJ1-3, with no clear D. Germline V gives CDR1 MNHNY, CDR2 SVGAGI (reference sequence). Trimming took off 2 bases at V and 4 bases at J, with 12 bases between the two ends. This CDR3 is built from 15 residues. Here the CDR3 reads CASSYPTFRGNTIYF. In DNA, the CDR3 is TGTGCCAGCAGTTACCCAACATTCAGGGGAAACACCATATATTTT.

V usage is TRBV7-7 and J usage is TRBJ2-1; D ambiguous. The V gene's germline CDR1 is SSHAT and CDR2 FNYEAQ (reference sequence). The CDR3 extends over 9 amino acids. The CDR3 coding sequence is TGTGCTAGAGAGGCTGAGCAGTTCTTC. Its protein product is CAREAEQFF.

A single count supports this clone. The J gene is TRBJ2-3, the V gene TRBV5-6, with TRBD2 matching 7 bases. In germline, CDR1 is SGHDT, CDR2 YYEEEE. The V gene end was trimmed by 2 bases and the J gene end by 0 bases; junction bases not matched to a gene: 6. The CDR3 length is 16 residues. The CDR3 sequence: CASSFSRGISTDTQYF. CDR3 sequence (DNA): TGTGCCAGCAGCTTCTCGCGGGGGATTAGCACAGATACGCAGTATTTT.

This clone was seen a handful of times. At one end, the junction sequence differs from germline, possibly due to a read error. The chain's CDR3 is CASRFRDTGELFF. DNA of the CDR3: TGTGCTAGCAGATTCCGGGACACCGGGGAGCTGTTTTTT. The chain employs TRBV7-7 and TRBJ2-2; D call uncertain. This CDR3 spans 13 amino acids. The germline CDR1 and CDR2 sequences are SSHAT and FNYEAQ (reference sequence).

A note on this clone: The sample has other DNA sequences that encode this CDR3 too. The rearrangement joins TRBV7-9 to TRBJ1-5; D not resolved. CDR1 SEHNR and CDR2 FQNEAQ come from the germline V gene (reference sequence). CDR3 length: 15 residues. V lost 1 base and J 2 bases, leaving 9 bases between the germline ends. CDR3 region: CASSLGGGGNQPQHF. The CDR3 nucleotides are TGTGCCAGCAGCTTAGGAGGCGGGGGCAATCAGCCCCAGCATTTT.

This sequence joins TRBV27 and TRBJ2-1, with D unresolved. This CDR3 is built from 14 residues. CDR1 and CDR2 from the germline V gene are MNHEY and SMNVEV (reference sequence). V shed 5 bases and J shed 3 bases, with 11 bases lying between them. The CDR3 nucleotides read TGTGCCAGCAGTACCCTCCACAGCTACAATGAGCAGTTCTTC. Its protein is CASSTLHSYNEQFF.

V gene TRBV21-1 combines with J gene TRBJ2-4; the D call of TRBD1 is as the table states it, not checked on the DNA. TRBV21-1 is an annotated pseudogene. The CDR3 runs to 17 residues. The CDR3 protein is CASSKSSLRDSKNIQYF. CDR3 DNA sequence: TGTGCCAGCAGCAAGTCATCTTTGCGGGACAGCAAAAACATTCAGTACTTC.

V gene TRBV7-9 combines with J gene TRBJ2-5; 8 positions match TRBD1. The J call is in doubt because the DNA end fits TRBJ2-7 better. Germline assignment: CDR1 SEHNR and CDR2 FQNEAQ (reference sequence). This CDR3 comprises 14 residues. For the CDR3, the DNA is TGTGCCAGCAGCTTGGCAGGGGGCATGTACGAGCAGTACTTC. The encoded protein is CASSLAGGMYEQYF.

This chain uses TRBV5-1 with TRBJ2-5, with TRBD2 as a possible D gene (5 bases). Germline CDR1 reads SGHRS; CDR2 reads YFSETQ. This CDR3 region has 11 residues. V shed 6 bases and J shed 7 bases, with 10 bases lying between them. The CDR3 loop reads CASKGEVTQYF. CDR3 sequence (DNA): TGCGCCAGCAAGGGAGAGGTGACCCAGTACTTC.